This T cell receptor (beta chain) stems from a study of blood T cell repertoires in COVID-19. This clone was detected once. Authors' processing steps: Reference gene primer amplification gave estimated nucleated cell counts. Repertoires were generated with immunoSEQ multiplex PCR, while TCRdb's copy carries only in-frame clones and drops some. Clonal size and the V and J genes are those of that table, whereas D and trimming came from the DNA. This table has about 200,000 clones, roughly 88% appearing once. Participants were aged roughly 18 to 95 years, lived in roughly 25 US areas, and enrolled virtually. This TCR was sampled from a man aged 40-55 years with acute COVID-19. Specimen: PBMCs or T cells enriched from blood (not recorded which).

The CDR3 DNA reads TGCAGCGTTGAAGATCGAGGCAGAAGCTATGGCTACACCTTC. Residues: CSVEDRGRSYGYTF. This sequence joins TRBV29-1 and TRBJ1-2; D is ambiguous. Trimming left V 0 bases short and J 4 bases short, with 12 bases between. Germline CDR1 is SQVTM and CDR2 is ANQGSEA. This CDR3 spans 14 amino acids. Using reference TRBV29-1 and TRBJ1-2 for the parts outside the CDR3, the full variable domain is SAVISQKPSRDICQRGTSLTIQCQVDSQVTMMFWYRQQPGQSLTLIATANQGSEATYESGFVIDKFPISRPNLTFSTLTVSNMSPEDSSIYLCSVEDRGRSYGYTFGSGTRLTVV.